Below are 26 T cell receptor beta chains sequenced from a single sample in a study of blood T cell repertoires in COVID-19. Data came from immunoSEQ multiplex PCR; TCRdb stores just in-frame clones and leaves some out. This table holds nearly 300,000 clones, approximately 89% found once. Specimen: PBMCs or T cells enriched from blood (not recorded which). These receptors were collected from a woman in her 50s who had been exposed to COVID-19.

J is TRBJ1-1 and V is TRBV5-1, with 8 bases matching TRBD1. Germline V gives CDR1 SGHRS, CDR2 YFSETQ. The length of the CDR3 is 17 residues. V shed 0 bases and J 0 bases; nucleotides not matched to a gene: 7. The CDR3 nucleotides are TGCGCCAGCAGCTTGGGGACAGGGTCCCTCATGAACACTGAAGCTTTCTTT. Encoded protein: CASSLGTGSLMNTEAFF.

The chain recombines TRBV6-5 with TRBJ2-7; D possibly corresponds to TRBD2 (6 bases). Germline values: CDR1 MNHEY, CDR2 SVGAGI. Trimming cost V 7 bases and J 0 bases, with 13 bases left between them. The CDR3 runs 14 residues. In nucleotides, the CDR3 is TGTGCCAGCACTCCCGGGGGTGGCTCCTACGAGCAGTACTTC. Protein sequence: CASTPGGGSYEQYF.

The J gene is TRBJ2-1, the V gene TRBV5-1; 8 positions agree with TRBD1. The CDR3 runs 15 residues. Germline CDR1 and CDR2: SGHRS and YFSETQ. The ends lost 0 bases at V and 8 bases at J; junction bases unmatched: 7. The CDR3 DNA follows: TGCGCCAGCAGCTTGGGCTCAGGGGGCCGGGATGAGCAGTTCTTC. It yields the protein CASSLGSGGRDEQFF.

The chain is built from TRBV4-1 and TRBJ2-2; 8 bases are shared with TRBD2. The CDR3 has 18 amino acids. CDR1 is MGHRA, CDR2 YSYEKL, per germline. With V trimmed by 1 base and J by 4 bases, 11 bases remained unmatched. The CDR3 region has the DNA TGCGCCAGCAGCCAAGTTCGGGGGGGACCTTCTGCCACCGGGGAGCTGTTTTTT. It specifies CASSQVRGGPSATGELFF.

The chain has TRBV21-1 and TRBJ2-7; TRBD1, the D gene given by the table, was not confirmed from the DNA. TRBV21-1 corresponds to a pseudogene. This CDR3 is built from 16 residues. As DNA, the CDR3 is TGTGCCACTAAACTTGGCACAGGTGACCCTTCCTACGAGCAGTACTTC. It specifies CATKLGTGDPSYEQYF.

This clone was seen once. The chain links TRBV5-1 to TRBJ2-7; 9 positions match TRBD2. Per germline, CDR1 SGHRS and CDR2 YFSETQ. The V segment lost 3 bases and the J segment 6 bases; nucleotides outside the gene matches: 16. CDR3 size: 17 residues. The CDR3 spells CASSSSGTSRGGGEQYF. Here the CDR3 DNA reads TGCGCCAGCAGCTCATCCGGGACTAGCCGCGGCGGGGGCGAGCAGTACTTC.

J is TRBJ2-3 and V is TRBV5-1, with TRBD2 identical over 11 bases. The CDR3 consists of 18 residues. CDR1 is SGHRS and CDR2 is YFSETQ in the germline V gene. Trimming took 4 bases from V and 6 from J; bases not matched to a gene: 16. The chain's CDR3 is CASSLLETSGAPADTQYF. CDR3 DNA sequence: TGCGCCAGCAGCCTCCTCGAGACTAGCGGGGCCCCAGCGGATACGCAGTATTTT.

This clone was picked up one time. The chain employs TRBV7-8 and TRBJ2-7, with TRBD1 identical over 7 bases. In germline, CDR1 is SGHVS, CDR2 FQNEAQ. The length of the CDR3 is 14 residues. Trimming cost V 5 bases and J 3 bases; bases outside gene matches: 7. The CDR3 sequence: CASSRTGANYEQYF. For the CDR3, the DNA is TGTGCCAGCAGCCGGACAGGCGCCAACTACGAGCAGTACTTC.

This clone was counted between two and nine times. The rearrangement uses TRBV12-3 or TRBV12-4 and TRBJ1-1; D remains unclear. Trimming took 7 bases from V and 8 from J, leaving 11 bases between them. The CDR3 runs to 11 residues. The CDR3 nucleotides are TGTGCCAGCACCGTGGCAATGGAAGCTTTCTTT. It yields the protein CASTVAMEAFF.

The V and J genes are TRBV3-1 (or the pseudogene TRBV3-2) and TRBJ2-3; perhaps TRBD2 as D (6 bases). This CDR3 is built from 16 residues. CDR1 is LGHDT and CDR2 is YNNKEL in the germline V gene (reference sequence). Trimming cost V 1 base and J 5 bases, with 16 bases left between them. CDR3 nucleotides: TGTGCCAGCAGCCAAGTCTTGCAGCGGGCTGTAGATACGCAGTATTTT. It translates to CASSQVLQRAVDTQYF.

The chain is built from TRBV14 and TRBJ1-2; D remains ambiguous. The CDR3 is 15 amino acids. V shed 0 bases and J shed 2 bases, with 10 bases lying between them. Germline V lookup: CDR1 SGHDN, CDR2 FVKESK. This CDR3 reads CASSQDLVRNYGYTF. In DNA, the CDR3 is TGTGCCAGCAGCCAAGATTTAGTCAGGAACTATGGCTACACCTTC.

The chain uses TRBV9 and TRBJ1-4; 7 positions match TRBD1. CDR3 length: 15 residues. Looked up from germline, CDR1 is SGDLS and CDR2 is YYNGEE. J lost 2 bases, V lost 0 bases, and 1 base had no gene match. The CDR3 here is CASSVVTGTNEKLFF. As DNA, the CDR3 is TGTGCCAGCAGCGTAGTGACAGGGACTAATGAAAAACTGTTTTTT.

The chain combines TRBV6-5 with TRBJ2-1; 8 bases align to TRBD1. The germline V gene encodes CDR1 MNHEY and CDR2 SVGAGI. With V trimmed by 7 bases and J by 5 bases, 7 bases remained unmatched. The CDR3 covers 14 residues. The CDR3 protein is CASTRTGTDNEQFF. Here the CDR3 DNA reads TGTGCCAGCACCCGGACAGGGACTGACAATGAGCAGTTCTTC.

The chain has TRBV7-2 and TRBJ1-1; maybe TRBD1 (5 bases). Germline assignment: CDR1 SGHTA and CDR2 FQGNSA. The CDR3 consists of 14 residues. V was cut by 2 bases and J by 1 base, with 8 bases left in between. The CDR3 DNA sequence: TGTGCCAGCAGCTTACAGGGTCGGAACACTGAAGCTTTCTTT. This sequence encodes CASSLQGRNTEAFF.

CDR3 nucleotides: TGTGCCAGCTCACCATTTGCGCGGGGACTTTCCTACGAGCAGTACTTC. As protein: CASSPFARGLSYEQYF. This chain connects TRBV18 to TRBJ2-7, with TRBD2 as a possible D gene (6 bases). The germline V gene encodes CDR1 KGHSH and CDR2 LQKENI. CDR3 size: 16 residues. Trimming cost V 2 bases and J 1 base, with 15 bases left between them.

The chain uses TRBV7-9 and TRBJ1-3; 7 bases are shared with TRBD1. Germline CDR1 reads SEHNR; CDR2 reads FQNEAQ (reference sequence). The CDR3 extends over 16 amino acids. V was clipped by 5 bases and J by 0 bases; unmatched bases: 7. CDR3 sequence reads: CASSLGQASSGNTIYF. The CDR3 DNA sequence: TGTGCCAGCAGCCTAGGACAGGCCAGCTCTGGAAACACCATATATTTT. Together with reference TRBV7-9 and TRBJ1-3, the CDR3 gives the full variable domain: DTGVSQNPRHKITKRGQNVTFRCDPISEHNRLYWYRQTLGQGPEFLTYFQNEAQLEKSRLLSDRFSAERPKGSFSTLEIQRTEQGDSAMYLCASSLGQASSGNTIYFGEGSWLTVV.

The gene calls are TRBV9 and TRBJ1-2, with 8 positions matching TRBD1. The CDR3 runs 14 residues. The V segment lost 6 bases and the J segment 6 bases; nucleotides outside the gene matches: 10. CDR1 is SGDLS and CDR2 is YYNGEE in the germline V gene. This chain's CDR3 is CASNAQGAMDGYTF. The CDR3 bases are TGTGCCAGCAACGCGCAGGGGGCGATGGATGGCTACACCTTC.

The DNA for the CDR3 is TGTGCCAGCAGTCTTGCTCCAGGGGCTAACTATGGCTACACCTTC. Translated: CASSLAPGANYGYTF. This chain connects TRBV28 to TRBJ1-2, with D perhaps matching TRBD1 (6 bases). Trimming stripped 5 bases from V and 0 bases from J, with 13 bases between. The length of the CDR3 is 15 residues. The germline V gene has CDR1 MDHEN and CDR2 SYDVKM.

This clone showed up just a few times. The chain combines TRBV30 with TRBJ1-2; D possibly corresponds to TRBD1 (5 bases). This CDR3 spans 13 amino acids. CDR1 is GTSNPN and CDR2 is SVGIG in the germline V gene (reference sequence). Trimming left V 5 bases short and J 0 bases short, with 10 bases between. The CDR3 DNA reads TGTGCCTGGGCGACAGAACCTAACTATGGCTACACCTTC. Amino acid sequence: CAWATEPNYGYTF. Filled out from reference TRBV30 and TRBJ1-2, the complete variable domain reads SQTIHQWPATLVQPVGSPLSLECTVEGTSNPNLYWYRQAAGRGLQLLFYSVGIGQISSEVPQNLSASRPQDRQFILSSKKLLLSDSGFYLCAWATEPNYGYTFGSGTRLTVV.

J is TRBJ2-3 and V is TRBV7-9; the D gene is possibly TRBD2 (5 bases). Trimming shortened V by 5 bases and J by 2 bases, and 17 bases separated the two germline ends. Germline values: CDR1 SEHNR, CDR2 FQNEAQ (reference sequence). CDR3 size: 16 residues. The CDR3 DNA is TGTGCCAGCAGCCCCACGCGAGGGCTCAACACAGATACGCAGTATTTT. Translation: CASSPTRGLNTDTQYF.

This chain's CDR3 is CASSQEFHGQGYGYTF. The CDR3 region has the DNA TGTGCCAGCAGCCAAGAATTCCACGGACAGGGCTATGGCTACACCTTC. This rearrangement joins TRBV4-2 to TRBJ1-2; 8 nucleotides line up with TRBD1. Trimming cost V 0 bases and J 4 bases; bases outside gene matches: 7. The CDR3 spans 16 residues. CDR1 LGHNA and CDR2 YNFKEQ come from the germline V gene.

The chain uses TRBV28 and TRBJ2-7; D might be TRBD1 (6 bases). The CDR3 consists of 14 residues. V lost 10 bases, J lost 0 bases, and 16 bases lay in between. Germline CDR1 is MDHEN and CDR2 is SYDVKM. The CDR3 DNA sequence: TGTGCCACCCAGCTACAGGGTTTCTCCTACGAGCAGTACTTC. Translated: CATQLQGFSYEQYF. Filled out from reference TRBV28 and TRBJ2-7, the complete variable domain reads DVKVTQSSRYLVKRTGEKVFLECVQDMDHENMFWYRQDPGLGLRLIYFSYDVKMKEKGDIPEGYSVSREKKERFSLILESASTNQTSMYLCATQLQGFSYEQYFGPGTRLTVT.

This sequence joins TRBV5-5 and TRBJ1-2; D remains unclear. The CDR3 totals 14 residues. CDR1 SGHKS and CDR2 YYEKEE come from the germline V gene (reference sequence). Trimming took 4 bases from V and 6 from J, leaving 16 bases between them. CDR3 bases: TGTGCCAGCAGCCCTGGAGGATTATCTCATGGCTACACCTTC. Amino acids: CASSPGGLSHGYTF.

V is TRBV18 and J is TRBJ1-4; TRBD1 is a possible D gene (6 bases). The length of the CDR3 is 14 residues. Deletions cut 2 bases from V and 6 bases from J, with 10 bases between. Germline V CDR1 and CDR2: KGHSH, LQKENI. CDR3 residues: CASSPRGSDEKLFF. The CDR3 DNA is TGTGCCAGCTCACCAAGGGGGAGCGATGAAAAACTGTTTTTT. Full variable domain (outside the CDR3, taken from reference TRBV18 and TRBJ1-4): NAGVMQNPRHLVRRRGQEARLRCSPMKGHSHVYWYRQLPEEGLKFMVYLQKENIIDESGMPKERFSAEFPKEGPSILRIQQVVRGDSAAYFCASSPRGSDEKLFFGSGTQLSVL.

CDR3 amino acids: CAWSFKGVSTDTQYF. The CDR3 coding sequence is TGTGCCTGGAGCTTTAAGGGAGTAAGCACAGATACGCAGTATTTT. J is TRBJ2-3 and V is TRBV30; possibly TRBD2 for D (5 bases). There are 15 residues in the CDR3. V was clipped by 3 bases and J by 0 bases, with 13 bases between them. The germline V gene has CDR1 GTSNPN and CDR2 SVGIG (reference sequence).

This clone appeared a few times. The V call is TRBV27, the J call TRBJ2-2, with D uncertain. Between the trimmed V and J ends, which lost 5 bases and 1 base, there was a span of 5 bases. The germline CDR1 and CDR2 sequences are MNHEY and SMNVEV (reference sequence). This CDR3 spans 13 amino acids. In DNA form, the CDR3 reads TGTGCCAGCAGTAACAGGAACACCGGGGAGCTGTTTTTT. It encodes CASSNRNTGELFF.